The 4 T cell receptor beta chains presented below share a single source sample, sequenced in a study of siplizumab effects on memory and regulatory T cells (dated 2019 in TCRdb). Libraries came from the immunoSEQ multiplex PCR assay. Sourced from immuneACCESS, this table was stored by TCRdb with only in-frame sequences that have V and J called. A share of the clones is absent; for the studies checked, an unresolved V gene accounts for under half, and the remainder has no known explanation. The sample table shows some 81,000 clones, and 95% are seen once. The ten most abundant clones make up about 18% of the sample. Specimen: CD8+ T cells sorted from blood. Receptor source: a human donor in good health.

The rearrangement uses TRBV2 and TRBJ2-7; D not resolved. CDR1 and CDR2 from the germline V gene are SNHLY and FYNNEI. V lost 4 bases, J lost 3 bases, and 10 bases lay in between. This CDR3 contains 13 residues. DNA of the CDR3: TGTGCCAGCAGTGTAGATCCCATCTACGAGCAGTACTTC. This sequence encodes CASSVDPIYEQYF.

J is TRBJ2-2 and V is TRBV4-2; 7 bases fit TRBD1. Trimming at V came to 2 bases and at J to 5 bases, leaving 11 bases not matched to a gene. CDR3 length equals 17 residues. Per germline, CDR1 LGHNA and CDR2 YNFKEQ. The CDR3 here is CASSQYTGTDPTGELFF. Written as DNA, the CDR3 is TGTGCCAGCAGCCAATATACCGGGACAGATCCTACCGGGGAGCTGTTTTTT.

The CDR3: CASSPTSGRPWSEQYF. DNA of the CDR3: TGTGCCAGTAGTCCGACTAGCGGGAGACCGTGGAGCGAGCAGTACTTC. The rearrangement joins TRBV19 to TRBJ2-7, with 12 nucleotides matching TRBD2. Trimming at V came to 5 bases and at J to 6 bases, leaving 11 bases not matched to a gene. There are 16 residues in the CDR3. CDR1 is LNHDA, CDR2 SQIVND, per germline (reference sequence).

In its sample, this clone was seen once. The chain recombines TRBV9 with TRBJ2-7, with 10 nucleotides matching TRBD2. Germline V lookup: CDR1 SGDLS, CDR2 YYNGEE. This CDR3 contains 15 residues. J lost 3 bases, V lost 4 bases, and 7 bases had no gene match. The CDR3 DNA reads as TGTGCCAGCAGCCCGACCGGGACTAGCGTCTACGAGCAGTACTTC. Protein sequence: CASSPTGTSVYEQYF.